These 27 T cell receptor beta chains were all obtained from the same sample, sequenced in a study of OX40 agonist ivuxolimab in advanced cancers. Profiling relied on immunoSEQ multiplex PCR, and the TCRdb table lists in-frame clones only, not all of them. This table has over 45,000 clones, about four fifths appearing once. Sequencing was performed on CD4+ or CD8+ T cells sorted from blood, taken in a trial of the OX40 agonist ivuxolimab. The receptors were gathered from an adult with an advanced solid tumor such as melanoma, head and neck, liver or kidney cancer.

This chain links TRBV29-1 with TRBJ1-2, with D hard to call. The germline V and J ends were trimmed by 2 bases and 3 bases, with 10 bases remaining between them. This CDR3 spans 13 amino acids. CDR1 and CDR2 (germline): SQVTM, ANQGSEA. The CDR3 spells CSVESQSHYGYTF. The CDR3 bases are TGCAGCGTTGAATCACAGAGCCACTATGGCTACACCTTC.

This clone was seen a single time. This chain uses TRBV29-1 with TRBJ1-2; weak D call: TRBD1 (6 bases). Germline CDR1 reads SQVTM; CDR2 reads ANQGSEA. The germline V and J ends were trimmed by 7 bases and 4 bases, with 13 bases remaining between them. The CDR3 spans 12 residues. The CDR3, as DNA: TGCAGCGCCAGGGGCAGGAGCTATGGCTACACCTTC. Its protein is CSARGRSYGYTF. Variable domain in full (rest from reference TRBV29-1 and TRBJ1-2): SAVISQKPSRDICQRGTSLTIQCQVDSQVTMMFWYRQQPGQSLTLIATANQGSEATYESGFVIDKFPISRPNLTFSTLTVSNMSPEDSSIYLCSARGRSYGYTFGSGTRLTVV.

V and J are TRBV6-5 and TRBJ2-3, with TRBD1 as a possible D gene (5 bases). CDR3 length: 14 amino acids. The germline V and J ends were trimmed by 7 bases and 2 bases, with 13 bases remaining between them. The germline CDR1 and CDR2 sequences are MNHEY and SVGAGI. CDR3 region: CASKQDLNTDTQYF. For the CDR3, the DNA is TGTGCCAGCAAACAGGATCTTAACACAGATACGCAGTATTTT.

V usage is TRBV7-9 and J usage is TRBJ2-3; D call uncertain. The CDR3 has 13 residues. V lost 5 bases to trimming and J lost 0 bases, with 6 bases between them. Germline assignment: CDR1 SEHNR and CDR2 FQNEAQ (reference sequence). CDR3 region: CASSRQSTDTQYF. The DNA of the CDR3 is TGTGCCAGCAGCAGACAAAGCACAGATACGCAGTATTTT.

The J gene is TRBJ2-1, the V gene TRBV11-3; D perhaps matches TRBD2 (6 bases). CDR1 is SGHNT and CDR2 is YENEEA in the germline V gene. This CDR3 is 13 amino acids long. V lost 2 bases to trimming and J lost 8 bases, with 10 bases between them. The CDR3 bases are TGTGCCAGCAGCTTAACTAGCAGTTATGAGCAGTTCTTC. It codes for CASSLTSSYEQFF.

This chain uses TRBV10-3 with TRBJ2-2; either TRBD1 or TRBD2 may supply D (5 bases each). Deletions cut 5 bases from V and 8 bases from J, with 21 bases between. Germline CDR1 reads ENHRY; CDR2 reads SYGVKD. The CDR3 length is 16 residues. The CDR3 protein is CAISPYPGRDDGELFF. In nucleotides, the CDR3 is TGTGCCATCAGTCCGTATCCGGGACGAGATGATGGGGAGCTGTTTTTT.

The V gene is TRBV5-1, the J gene TRBJ2-7; 7 positions match TRBD1. This CDR3 is 13 amino acids long. Germline values: CDR1 SGHRS, CDR2 YFSETQ. Trimming removed 4 bases from V and 6 bases from J; junction bases left unmatched: 7. DNA for the CDR3: TGCGCCAGCAGCCAAGTAACAGGGGTCGAGCAGTACTTC. Translating gives CASSQVTGVEQYF.

The rearrangement links TRBV30 to TRBJ1-2; no clear D. CDR3 length: 12 amino acids. Germline V lookup: CDR1 GTSNPN, CDR2 SVGIG (reference sequence). Trimming took off 2 bases at V and 11 bases at J, with 15 bases between the two ends. The CDR3 DNA reads TGTGCCTGGAGTCTGGAGCAGGCGAAATACACCTTC. Translation: CAWSLEQAKYTF.

The V and J genes are TRBV18 and TRBJ2-3, with D maybe TRBD2 (6 bases). Looked up from germline, CDR1 is KGHSH and CDR2 is LQKENI. Deletions cut 4 bases from V and 0 bases from J, with 8 bases between. CDR3 size: 14 residues. CDR3 loop: CASSLRDSTDTQYF. DNA for the CDR3: TGTGCCAGCTCACTGCGGGATAGCACAGATACGCAGTATTTT.

The chain recombines TRBV19 with TRBJ2-5; a weak D match, TRBD1 (5 bases). V lost 6 bases, J lost 4 bases, and 6 bases lay in between. The CDR3 is made up of 11 amino acids. Germline V gene sequence: CDR1 LNHDA, CDR2 SQIVND (reference sequence). The CDR3 here is CASRDRETQYF. In nucleotides, the CDR3 is TGTGCCAGTAGAGACAGAGAGACCCAGTACTTC.

The V gene is TRBV7-3, the J gene TRBJ1-2; 9 positions agree with TRBD1. J gave up 4 bases and V 5 bases, and 2 bases lay outside the gene matches. The CDR3 runs to 13 residues. The germline V gene has CDR1 SGHTA and CDR2 FQGTGA. In DNA, the CDR3 is TGTGCCAGCAGCGACAGGGGGGGCTATGGCTACACCTTC. It specifies CASSDRGGYGYTF.

The chain links TRBV5-1 to TRBJ1-3; D unresolved. Trimming stripped 4 bases from V and 0 bases from J, with 8 bases between. Germline V gene data show CDR1 as SGHRS and CDR2 as YFSETQ. The CDR3 has 14 amino acids. In DNA form, the CDR3 reads TGCGCCAGCAGCCTCCATAGCTCTGGAAACACCATATATTTT. This sequence encodes CASSLHSSGNTIYF.

Only a few counts were recorded for this clone. The CDR3 nucleotides read TGCAGCGTGGACAGGGAGGAGACCCAGTACTTC. As protein: CSVDREETQYF. This sequence joins TRBV29-1 and TRBJ2-5; TRBD1 matches at 8 bases. Germline V CDR1 and CDR2: SQVTM, ANQGSEA. This CDR3 contains 11 residues. The ends lost 6 bases at V and 5 bases at J; junction bases unmatched: 2.

The V and J genes are TRBV19 and TRBJ2-5; a possible D gene is TRBD2 (6 bases). The closer fit of TRBJ2-7 to the DNA end suggests the J call may be wrong. There are 15 residues in the CDR3. Germline assignment: CDR1 LNHDA and CDR2 SQIVND (reference sequence). The CDR3 sequence: CASSIRPGRSYEQYF. As DNA, the CDR3 is TGTGCCAGTAGTATCAGGCCAGGGAGGTCCTACGAGCAGTACTTC.

Here the CDR3 DNA reads TGTGCCAGCAGTCGACAGGGGGCGCCTGGAAACACCATATATTTT. Protein: CASSRQGAPGNTIYF. The V call is TRBV6-5, the J call TRBJ1-3; 10 bases agree with TRBD1. The CDR3 is 15 residues long. The germline V gene encodes CDR1 MNHEY and CDR2 SVGAGI. The trim removed 5 bases at V and 2 bases at J, leaving 3 bases unmatched.

This clone was counted a few times. V and J are TRBV27 and TRBJ1-1; the D is unclear. CDR3 size: 13 residues. Trimming took 7 bases from V and 6 from J, leaving 15 bases between them. In germline, CDR1 is MNHEY, CDR2 SMNVEV (reference sequence). The CDR3 sequence is CASKPVGESEAFF. CDR3 nucleotide sequence: TGTGCCAGCAAGCCGGTCGGGGAGTCTGAAGCTTTCTTT.

This clone was picked up a small number of times. This rearrangement joins TRBV9 to TRBJ2-3; tentative D call: TRBD2 (5 bases). The ends were cut back, 5 bases at V and 4 bases at J, with 17 bases in the middle. CDR1 and CDR2 from the germline V gene are SGDLS and YYNGEE. The CDR3 sequence is 15 residues long. The CDR3 DNA follows: TGTGCCAGCAGTATCCGGGAATCCTCCGCAGATACGCAGTATTTT. This translates into CASSIRESSADTQYF. Looking up the rest from reference TRBV9 and TRBJ2-3 gives the full variable domain: DSGVTQTPKHLITATGQRVTLRCSPRSGDLSVYWYQQSLDQGLQFLIQYYNGEERAKGNILERFSAQQFPDLHSELNLSSLELGDSALYFCASSIRESSADTQYFGPGTRLTVL.

The chain carries TRBV4-1 and TRBJ2-2; D may match TRBD1 or TRBD2 (6 bases each). The CDR3 is 17 residues long. Trimming shortened V by 0 bases and J by 4 bases, and 15 bases separated the two germline ends. CDR1 MGHRA and CDR2 YSYEKL come from the germline V gene. CDR3 sequence reads: CASSQDGGGRATGELFF. Written as DNA, the CDR3 is TGCGCCAGCAGCCAAGACGGGGGCGGGCGGGCCACCGGGGAGCTGTTTTTT.

This clone came up once. The chain joins TRBV5-8 to TRBJ2-5; the D gene is possibly TRBD1 (6 bases). Germline values: CDR1 SGHTS, CDR2 YDEGEE. V was shortened by 0 bases and J by 9 bases, with 12 bases between the two germline ends. The CDR3 contains 13 residues. DNA for the CDR3: TGTGCCAGCAGCTTGGTACAGGGTGGGGCCCAGTACTTC. Its translation is CASSLVQGGAQYF.

CDR3 loop: CASSFGLAGDDEQFF. CDR3 sequence (DNA): TGTGCCAGCAGTTTCGGGCTAGCGGGAGATGATGAGCAGTTCTTC. The chain couples TRBV7-3 to TRBJ2-1, with TRBD2 matching over 10 bases. The ends lost 6 bases at V and 8 bases at J; junction bases unmatched: 10. This CDR3 has 15 residues. CDR1 and CDR2 from the germline V gene are SGHTA and FQGTGA.

This chain links TRBV2 with TRBJ1-5; a weak D match, TRBD1 (5 bases). Germline CDR1 and CDR2: SNHLY and FYNNEI. Trimming shortened V by 3 bases and J by 3 bases, and 9 bases separated the two germline ends. The length of the CDR3 is 14 residues. The CDR3 here is CASSDQGYNQPQHF. The CDR3 DNA follows: TGTGCCAGCAGTGATCAGGGATACAATCAGCCCCAGCATTTT.

V is TRBV19 and J is TRBJ2-4, with D unresolved. The V gene's germline CDR1 is LNHDA and CDR2 SQIVND (reference sequence). This CDR3 comprises 12 residues. V shed 2 bases and J shed 11 bases, with 10 bases lying between them. The CDR3 sequence is CASSIWKGLQYF. The CDR3, as DNA: TGTGCCAGTAGTATATGGAAAGGTCTTCAGTACTTC.

On this clone itself: Other nucleotide sequences from this sample produce the same CDR3. The chain has TRBV5-1 and TRBJ1-1; D uncertain. Trimming took off 1 base at V and 0 bases at J, with 7 bases between the two ends. The CDR3 sequence is 14 residues long. Germline-derived CDR1 and CDR2 are SGHRS and YFSETQ. CDR3 sequence (DNA): TGCGCCAGCAGCTTGTCATCTGTGAACACTGAAGCTTTCTTT. Encoded protein: CASSLSSVNTEAFF. Full variable domain (outside the CDR3, taken from reference TRBV5-1 and TRBJ1-1): KAGVTQTPRYLIKTRGQQVTLSCSPISGHRSVSWYQQTPGQGLQFLFEYFSETQRNKGNFPGRFSGRQFSNSRSEMNVSTLELGDSALYLCASSLSSVNTEAFFGQGTRLTVV.

The chain joins TRBV23-1 to TRBJ2-5, with 8 positions matching TRBD1. TRBV23-1 is filed as an ORF, its function uncertain. This CDR3 contains 17 residues. Losses at the gene ends were 3 bases for V and 5 bases for J; bases not matched to a gene: 14. The CDR3 region is CASSQAGPPTGEETQYF. DNA of the CDR3: TGCGCCAGCAGTCAGGCAGGCCCCCCGACAGGGGAGGAGACCCAGTACTTC.

V usage is TRBV5-6 and J usage is TRBJ1-6; D possibly corresponds to TRBD1 (5 bases). The V end was cut by 1 base, the J end by 7 bases, with 9 bases between. CDR3 length: 14 amino acids. Germline V CDR1 and CDR2: SGHDT, YYEEEE. In DNA, the CDR3 is TGTGCCAGCAGCTTGCCTCAGGGCAATTCACCCCTCCACTTT. This sequence encodes CASSLPQGNSPLHF. Supplemented by reference TRBV5-6 and TRBJ1-6, the full variable domain reads DAGVTQSPTHLIKTRGQQVTLRCSPKSGHDTVSWYQQALGQGPQFIFQYYEEEERQRGNFPDRFSGHQFPNYSSELNVNALLLGDSALYLCASSLPQGNSPLHFGNGTRLTVT.

V usage is TRBV27 and J usage is TRBJ2-7; maybe TRBD2 (6 bases). Trimming shortened V by 8 bases and J by 0 bases, and 14 bases separated the two germline ends. The CDR3 runs 14 residues. CDR1 MNHEY and CDR2 SMNVEV come from the germline V gene (reference sequence). The CDR3 protein is CASSRGGSSYEQYF. Here the CDR3 DNA reads TGTGCCAGCTCTCGAGGAGGGAGCTCCTACGAGCAGTACTTC.

This clone has a handful of counts. The chain links TRBV7-9 to TRBJ2-2; no firm D call. The ends were cut back, 3 bases at V and 4 bases at J, with 6 bases in the middle. The germline gives CDR1 SEHNR, CDR2 FQNEAQ (reference sequence). The CDR3 spans 13 residues. This CDR3 is CASSFGPTGELFF. The CDR3 DNA reads TGTGCCAGCAGCTTCGGGCCCACCGGGGAGCTGTTTTTT.